This entry lists 18 T cell receptor beta chains sequenced from one sample in a study of blood T cells in healthy people across ages (dated by TCRdb to between 2014 and 2017). The receptor library was made with 5' RACE. Data came from an Illumina HiSeq 2500. A second PCR of 7 to 11 cycles was performed with a sample-barcoded 5' primer and a J-beta primer mix. TCRdb handled the public reads itself, with Q25 trimming in fastp and clone calling in MiXCR, and kept productive beta chains. Rows with a matching CDR3 protein are joined into one entry that keeps the most common DNA and genes. The sample profile shows about 720,000 distinct CDR3 sequences; about 24% of them were found once. Of the sample, under 25% is held by the ten largest clones. Material: blood. These TCRs come from a man between 65 and 85 years old in good health.

The V call is TRBV12-3 or TRBV12-4, the J call TRBJ1-2; D perhaps matches TRBD1 (5 bases). This CDR3 is built from 13 residues. V was pared by 3 bases and J by 5 bases, with 10 bases between. In DNA form, the CDR3 reads TGTGCCAGCAGTTTTCAGGGAGAATATGGCTACACCTTC. Translated: CASSFQGEYGYTF.

The V call is TRBV6-6, the J call TRBJ1-4; no definite D call. The CDR3 is 13 residues long. Trimming cost V 0 bases and J 6 bases, with 5 bases left between them. Germline V CDR1 and CDR2: MNHNY, SVGAGI (reference sequence). Here the CDR3 DNA reads TGTGCCAGCAGTTACTCAGGTCATGAAAAACTGTTTTTT. It specifies CASSYSGHEKLFF.

The V call is TRBV5-1, the J call TRBJ1-6; D is perhaps TRBD1 (5 bases). Trimming pared 1 base from V and 7 bases from J, leaving 15 bases between. Per the germline V gene, CDR1 is SGHRS and CDR2 is YFSETQ. This CDR3 has 16 amino acids. This chain's CDR3 is CASSLSPGAANSPLHF. The CDR3 DNA reads as TGCGCCAGCAGCTTGTCCCCTGGGGCAGCCAATTCACCCCTCCACTTT.

The V and J genes are TRBV20-1 and TRBJ1-4, with a tentative D call TRBD1 (5 bases). The CDR3 loop spans 14 amino acids. Deletions cut 0 bases from V and 8 bases from J, with 13 bases between. Germline assignment: CDR1 DFQATT and CDR2 SNEGSKA (reference sequence). CDR3 protein: CSARDIGGREKLFF. Written as DNA, the CDR3 is TGCAGTGCTAGAGATATCGGGGGTCGGGAAAAACTGTTTTTT.

There are a few counts of this clonotype. The rearrangement joins TRBV3-1 to TRBJ2-5; D uncertain. V was trimmed by 3 bases and J by 5 bases, leaving 4 bases between them. The germline V gene has CDR1 LGHDT and CDR2 YNNKEL (reference sequence). The CDR3 has 11 amino acids. CDR3 DNA: TGTGCCAGCAGCCACATGGAGACCCAGTACTTC. It specifies CASSHMETQYF.

This clonotype came up a few times. This sequence joins TRBV7-2 and TRBJ2-7; D is uncertain. The DNA end lines up better with TRBJ2-1; the J call may be wrong. This CDR3 has 12 amino acids. CDR1 SGHTA and CDR2 FQGNSA come from the germline V gene. As DNA, the CDR3 is TGTGCCAGCAGCCCTCTTAGGGTCGAGCAGTTCTTC. This codes for CASSPLRVEQFF.

The chain uses TRBV5-1 and TRBJ2-7; TRBD1 matches 8 bases. Losses at the gene ends were 5 bases for V and 5 bases for J; bases not matched to a gene: 9. The CDR3 is 14 amino acids. Germline assignment: CDR1 SGHRS and CDR2 YFSETQ. The CDR3 DNA reads as TGCGCCAGCAGTATTACAGGGGGTGGCAACGAGCAGTACTTC. It encodes CASSITGGGNEQYF.

This clonotype was counted a few times. The J gene is TRBJ2-1, the V gene TRBV11-2; the D gene is possibly TRBD2 (6 bases). The DNA end lines up better with TRBJ2-7; the J call may be wrong. This CDR3 contains 14 residues. The germline V gene has CDR1 SGHAT and CDR2 FQNNGV. This CDR3 reads CASSLDRRGYEQYV. CDR3 coding DNA: TGTGCCAGCAGCTTAGATCGGAGGGGCTACGAGCAGTACGTC.

This clonotype was seen a few times. The rearrangement uses TRBV29-1 and TRBJ1-2, with D perhaps matching TRBD1 (6 bases). The germline V gene has CDR1 SQVTM and CDR2 ANQGSEA. The CDR3 has 12 residues. The V end lost 8 bases, the J end lost 6 bases, and 16 bases lay between the germline ends. The CDR3 sequence is CSLRDIKDGYTF. The CDR3 DNA sequence: TGCAGCCTCCGGGACATCAAAGATGGCTACACCTTC.

This clonotype was seen at least ten times. This chain links TRBV20-1 with TRBJ2-7; 9 bases line up with TRBD1. The CDR3 loop spans 13 amino acids. The V and J ends lost 5 bases and 3 bases, in that order; junction bases with no gene match: 5. Germline assignment: CDR1 DFQATT and CDR2 SNEGSKA (reference sequence). The CDR3 DNA follows: TGCAGTGCTCCGGGACAGGGCTTCTACGAGCAGTACTTC. Protein product: CSAPGQGFYEQYF.

The V gene is TRBV7-3, the J gene TRBJ2-3, with D hard to call. The CDR3 covers 13 residues. V was cut by 5 bases and J by 6 bases, with 12 bases left in between. CDR1 is SGHTA and CDR2 is FQGTGA in the germline V gene. The CDR3 spells CASSPGLSDTQYF. As DNA, the CDR3 is TGTGCCAGCAGCCCTGGCCTTTCGGATACGCAGTATTTT.

This clonotype was seen at least ten times. The chain has TRBV20-1 and TRBJ2-1; tentatively, D is TRBD1 (5 bases). The germline V gene encodes CDR1 DFQATT and CDR2 SNEGSKA (reference sequence). This CDR3 region has 15 residues. The V and J ends lost 2 bases and 8 bases respectively, with 19 bases between them. In DNA form, the CDR3 reads TGCAGTGCTAGATGGGGCGACGGCCCACGGGATGAGCAGTTCTTC. Amino acid sequence: CSARWGDGPRDEQFF.

The chain is built from TRBV12-3 or TRBV12-4 and TRBJ2-7; D might be TRBD2 (5 bases). TRBJ2-5 explains the end of the DNA better; the J call may be wrong. The CDR3 runs 13 residues. The CDR3, as DNA: TGTGCCAGCATTAAATCCGGACTGGAGACCCAGTACTTC. Translation gives CASIKSGLETQYF.

The chain recombines TRBV4-2 with TRBJ2-7; 12 positions agree with TRBD2. The CDR3 has 15 residues. Germline assignment: CDR1 LGHNA and CDR2 YNFKEQ. V shed 4 bases and J 5 bases; nucleotides not matched to a gene: 6. CDR3 sequence (DNA): TGTGCCAGCAGCCCCCGACTAGCGGGGGTCCACGAGCAGTACTTC. It codes for CASSPRLAGVHEQYF.

CDR3 nucleotide sequence: TGCAGTGCTAGGGTAGCGGGGGCGGGGAGCACAGATACGCAGTATTTT. As protein: CSARVAGAGSTDTQYF. The chain uses TRBV20-1 and TRBJ2-3; TRBD2 matches at 9 bases. Per the germline V gene, CDR1 is DFQATT and CDR2 is SNEGSKA (reference sequence). This CDR3 is built from 16 residues. J gave up 0 bases and V 3 bases, and 7 bases lay outside the gene matches.

This clonotype was counted only a few times. CDR3 in amino acids: CASSRLPSVRGYNEQFF. CDR3 nucleotides: TGTGCCAGCAGTCGACTACCGAGCGTGAGAGGCTACAATGAGCAGTTCTTC. The chain has TRBV6-5 and TRBJ2-1; weak D call: TRBD2 (5 bases). The V end was cut by 5 bases, the J end by 3 bases, with 20 bases between. Per the germline V gene, CDR1 is MNHEY and CDR2 is SVGAGI. The CDR3 consists of 17 residues.

This sequence joins TRBV4-3 and TRBJ1-2, with a weak D call TRBD1 (5 bases). The V end lost 0 bases, the J end lost 4 bases, and 12 bases lay between the germline ends. The CDR3 is 15 amino acids. From germline, CDR1 is LGHNA and CDR2 YSLEER. This CDR3 is CASSQDLRDGYGYTF. The CDR3 nucleotides are TGCGCCAGCAGCCAAGATTTAAGGGACGGCTATGGCTACACCTTC.

The rearrangement uses TRBV27 and TRBJ1-5, with TRBD1 as a possible D gene (6 bases). Germline V gives CDR1 MNHEY, CDR2 SMNVEV (reference sequence). This CDR3 has 15 residues. V was clipped by 6 bases and J by 1 base, with 13 bases between them. CDR3 coding DNA: TGTGCCAGCAGAACAGGGATGTGGAGCAATCAGCCCCAGCATTTT. Translated: CASRTGMWSNQPQHF.